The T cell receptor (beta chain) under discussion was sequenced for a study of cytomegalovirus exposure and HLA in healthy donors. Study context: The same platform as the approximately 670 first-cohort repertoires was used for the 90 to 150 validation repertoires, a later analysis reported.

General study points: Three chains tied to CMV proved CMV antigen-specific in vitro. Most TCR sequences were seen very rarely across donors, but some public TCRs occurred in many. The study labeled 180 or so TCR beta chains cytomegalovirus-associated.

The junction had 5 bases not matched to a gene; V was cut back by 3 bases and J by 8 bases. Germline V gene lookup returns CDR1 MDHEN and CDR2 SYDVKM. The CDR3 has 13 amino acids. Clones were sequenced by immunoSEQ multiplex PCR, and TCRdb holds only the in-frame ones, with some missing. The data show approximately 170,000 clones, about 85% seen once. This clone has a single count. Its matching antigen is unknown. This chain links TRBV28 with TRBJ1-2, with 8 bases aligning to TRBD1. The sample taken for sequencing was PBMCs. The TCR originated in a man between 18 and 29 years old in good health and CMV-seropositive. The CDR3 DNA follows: TGTGCCAGCAGTTTCCGACAGGGGAACGGCTACACCTTC. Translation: CASSFRQGNGYTF.